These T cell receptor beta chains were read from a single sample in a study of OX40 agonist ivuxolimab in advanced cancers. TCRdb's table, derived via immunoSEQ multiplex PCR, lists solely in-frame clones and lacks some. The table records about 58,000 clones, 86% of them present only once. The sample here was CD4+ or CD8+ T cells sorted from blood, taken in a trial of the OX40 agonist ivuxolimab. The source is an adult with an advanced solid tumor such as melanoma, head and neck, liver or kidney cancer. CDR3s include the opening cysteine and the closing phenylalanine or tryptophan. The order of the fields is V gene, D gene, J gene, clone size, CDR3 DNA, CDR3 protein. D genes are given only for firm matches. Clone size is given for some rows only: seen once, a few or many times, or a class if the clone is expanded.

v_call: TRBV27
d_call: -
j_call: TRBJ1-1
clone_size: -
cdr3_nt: TGTGCCAGCAGGGATCGGGGCTCTAGGGGCCGGAGAGGCACTGAAGCTTTCTTT
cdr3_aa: CASRDRGSRGRRGTEAFF

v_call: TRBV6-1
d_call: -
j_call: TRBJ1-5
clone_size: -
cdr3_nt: TGTGCCAGCAGGAGGCAGCATAGCAATCAGCCCCAGCACTTT
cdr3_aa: CASRRQHSNQPQHF

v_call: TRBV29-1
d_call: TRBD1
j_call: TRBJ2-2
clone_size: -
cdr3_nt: TGCAGCGTTAAAATGGGTGGACAGGGCGGGCCCGGGGAGCTGTTTTTT
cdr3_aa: CSVKMGGQGGPGELFF

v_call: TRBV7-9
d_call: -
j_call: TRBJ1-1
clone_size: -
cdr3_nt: TGTGCCAGCAGCTTTCGGGGGTGGGACACTGAAGCTTTCTTT
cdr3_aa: CASSFRGWDTEAFF

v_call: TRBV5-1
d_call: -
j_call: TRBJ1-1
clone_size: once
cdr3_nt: TGCGCCAGCAGCTGGTCGGGGGGCTGGGGCACTGAAGCTTTCTTT
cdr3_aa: CASSWSGGWGTEAFF

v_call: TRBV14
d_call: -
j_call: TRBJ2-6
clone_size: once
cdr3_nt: TGTGCCAGCAGCCCTTTACAGGTCGCAAGGGCCAACGTCCTGACTTTC
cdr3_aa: CASSPLQVARANVLTF

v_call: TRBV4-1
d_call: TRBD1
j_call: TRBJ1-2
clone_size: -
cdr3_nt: TGCGCCAGCAGCCAAGGGGTACAGGGGACCAGCTACACCTTC
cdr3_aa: CASSQGVQGTSYTF

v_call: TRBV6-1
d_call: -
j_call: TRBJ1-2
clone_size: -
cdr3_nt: TGTGCCAGCAGTGAAGCATTTAGGGGCAACTATGGCTACACCTTC
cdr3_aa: CASSEAFRGNYGYTF

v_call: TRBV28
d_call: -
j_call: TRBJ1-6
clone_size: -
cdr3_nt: TGTGCCAGCAGTTTGATAGCAGATAATTCACCCCTCCACTTT
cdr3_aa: CASSLIADNSPLHF

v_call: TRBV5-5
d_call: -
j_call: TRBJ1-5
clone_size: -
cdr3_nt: TGTGCCAGCAGCGCGATAAGGGGGAACGGTCAGCCCCAGCATTTT
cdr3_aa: CASSAIRGNGQPQHF

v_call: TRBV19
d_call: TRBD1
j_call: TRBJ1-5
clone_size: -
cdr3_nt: TGTGCCAGTAGTACCCCCCGGGACAGGGCAGGAGTTGTCTTAAGCAATCAGCCCCAGCATTTT
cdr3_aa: CASSTPRDRAGVVLSNQPQHF

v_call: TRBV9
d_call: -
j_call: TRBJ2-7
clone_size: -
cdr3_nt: TGTGCCAGCAGCGCAGGGCCGGGGACCTACGAGCAGTACTTC
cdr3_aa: CASSAGPGTYEQYF

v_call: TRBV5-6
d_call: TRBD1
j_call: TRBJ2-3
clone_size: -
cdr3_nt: TGTGCCAGCAGCGCGGGACAGGTTGGGATAAATACGCAGTATTTT
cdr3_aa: CASSAGQVGINTQYF

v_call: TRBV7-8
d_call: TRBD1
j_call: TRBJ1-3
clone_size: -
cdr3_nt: TGTGCCAGCAGGTCCGGGACAGGTCTTTCCTCTGGAAACACCATATATTTT
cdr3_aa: CASRSGTGLSSGNTIYF

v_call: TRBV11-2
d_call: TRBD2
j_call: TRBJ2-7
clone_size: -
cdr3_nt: TGTGCCAGCACCCCCAGCGGGGGAGTTCTCTACGAGCAGTACTTC
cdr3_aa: CASTPSGGVLYEQYF

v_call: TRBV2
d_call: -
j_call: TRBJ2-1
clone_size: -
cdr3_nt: TGTGCCAGCAGTGAATATCAGGGGGGCCGGAATGAGCAGTTCTTC
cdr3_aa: CASSEYQGGRNEQFF

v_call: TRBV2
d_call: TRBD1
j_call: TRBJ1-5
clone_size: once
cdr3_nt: TGTGCCAGCAGGCCTGGACAGGGGACGGGCAATCAGCCCCAGCATTTT
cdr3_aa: CASRPGQGTGNQPQHF